The rows below give T cell receptor beta chains drawn from one sample of a study of blood T cells in healthy people across ages. Via MiXCR, TCRdb re-called the 5' RACE reads, giving one row per CDR3 protein. In the table there are hundreds of thousands of distinct CDR3 sequences, about 40% of which are singletons. Sample: blood. The receptors come from a woman aged 60-75 years in good health. CDR3s include the opening cysteine and the closing phenylalanine or tryptophan. The D gene is left open where the match is weak. Size tells how often a clone was seen (once, few, many) or the class of an expanded clone, and some rows leave it out.

D: TRBD2; V: TRBV11-2; size: .; J: TRBJ2-3; DNA: TGTGCCAGCAGCCCGACTAGCGGGAGTGGGAGTACGCAGTATTTT; CDR3: CASSPTSGSGSTQYF
D: TRBD1; V: TRBV7-9; size: .; J: TRBJ1-2; DNA: TGTGCCAGCAGCTTAAGGTCGGGACAGGGTTATTATGGCTACACCTTC; CDR3: CASSLRSGQGYYGYTF
D: TRBD1; V: TRBV10-3; size: many; J: TRBJ2-5; DNA: TGTGCCACCCGGGACAGACAAGAGACCCAGTACTTC; CDR3: CATRDRQETQYF
D: .; V: TRBV20-1; size: few; J: TRBJ2-5; DNA: TGCAGTGCTAGAGGGGAAGGGCCGGAGACCCAGTACTTC; CDR3: CSARGEGPETQYF
D: .; V: TRBV3-1; size: .; J: TRBJ2-2; DNA: TGTGCCAGCAGCCAAGATGGGGCGAACACCGGGGAGCTGTTTTTT; CDR3: CASSQDGANTGELFF
D: .; V: TRBV28; size: .; J: TRBJ1-6; DNA: TGTGCCAGCAGTGAGGGACTGCTCAATTCACCCCTCCACTTT; CDR3: CASSEGLLNSPLHF
D: .; V: TRBV12-3/TRBV12-4; size: .; J: TRBJ2-5; DNA: TGTGCCTGCAGTTTGACGGGGGAGACCCAGTACTTC; CDR3: CACSLTGETQYF
D: .; V: TRBV6-2/TRBV6-3; size: few; J: TRBJ2-7; DNA: TGTGCCGCCGGCGAGAGTGCTCCCTACGAGCAGTACTTC; CDR3: CAAGESAPYEQYF
D: TRBD2; V: TRBV7-3; size: .; J: TRBJ2-1; DNA: TGTGCCAGCAGCCGCCTAGCGGGAGGGGTCGATGAGCAGTTCTTC; CDR3: CASSRLAGGVDEQFF
D: .; V: TRBV5-1; size: .; J: TRBJ2-2; DNA: TGCGCCAGCAGCTTGTCAGGGGACTCGAACACCGGGGAGCTGTTTTTT; CDR3: CASSLSGDSNTGELFF
D: .; V: TRBV4-1; size: .; J: TRBJ2-4; DNA: TGCGCCAGCAGCCAGGCGGGACTTGACATTCAGTACTTC; CDR3: CASSQAGLDIQYF
D: .; V: TRBV14; size: many; J: TRBJ2-1; DNA: TGTGCCAGCAGCCCCTTAGCGAGCGATGAGCAGTTCTTC; CDR3: CASSPLASDEQFF
D: .; V: TRBV20-1; size: .; J: TRBJ1-5; DNA: TGCAGTGCTAGGAAACAGCTCAATCAGCCCCAGCATTTT; CDR3: CSARKQLNQPQHF
D: TRBD2; V: TRBV27; size: .; J: TRBJ2-1; DNA: TGTGCCAGCCGGCGCGGGACTAGCGGTGCCAGCTCCTACAATGAGCAGTTCTTC; CDR3: CASRRGTSGASSYNEQFF
D: .; V: TRBV14; size: .; J: TRBJ2-7; DNA: TGTGCCAGCAGCGAGGCTGGGGCCTACGAGCAGTACTTC; CDR3: CASSEAGAYEQYF
D: .; V: TRBV20-1; size: .; J: TRBJ2-1; DNA: TGCAGTGCTAACCAAGCGGAGAGCTCCTACAATGAGCAGTTCTTC; CDR3: CSANQAESSYNEQFF
D: .; V: TRBV25-1; size: many; J: TRBJ2-5; DNA: TGTGCCAGCAGTGATAGGACCGTCCAAGAGACCCAGTACTTC; CDR3: CASSDRTVQETQYF
D: .; V: TRBV7-2; size: .; J: TRBJ2-1; DNA: TGTGCCGGCAGCCGAGCGGCCAGCTCCTACAATGAGCAGTTCTTC; CDR3: CAGSRAASSYNEQFF
D: TRBD2; V: TRBV10-3; size: .; J: TRBJ2-1; DNA: TGTGCCATCAGTGAGAATAGCGGGGGGCAGTTGAATGAGCAGTTCTTC; CDR3: CAISENSGGQLNEQFF
D: TRBD1; V: TRBV6-5; size: .; J: TRBJ2-7; DNA: TGTGCCAGCAGCCCTAGGACAGGGGTCACCTACGAGCAGTACTTC; CDR3: CASSPRTGVTYEQYF
D: .; V: TRBV27; size: .; J: TRBJ2-3; DNA: TGTGCCAGCAGTTCTCTCCGGTGGTACACTAGCACAGATACGCAGTATTTT; CDR3: CASSSLRWYTSTDTQYF
D: .; V: TRBV10-1; size: few; J: TRBJ1-2; DNA: TGCGCCAGCAGTGAGGGGTATACTTCGAGTGGGTCGGGCTACACCTTC; CDR3: CASSEGYTSSGSGYTF
D: .; V: TRBV7-2; size: few; J: TRBJ1-6; DNA: TGTGCCAGCAGCTTAGCGGACCTAAATTCACCCCTCCACTTT; CDR3: CASSLADLNSPLHF
D: .; V: TRBV6-2/TRBV6-3; size: .; J: TRBJ1-2; DNA: TGTGCCAGCAGTTATAGAGGAAGCATTGCTAACTATGGCTACACCTTC; CDR3: CASSYRGSIANYGYTF
D: TRBD2; V: TRBV7-3; size: .; J: TRBJ2-3; DNA: TGTGCCAGCAGCCCCTCGACTAGCGGGGGGGCAGGGGATACGCAGTATTTT; CDR3: CASSPSTSGGAGDTQYF
D: TRBD1; V: TRBV9; size: few; J: TRBJ1-1; DNA: TGTGCCAGCAGCGAATCAGGGGGCCACACTGAAGCTTTCTTT; CDR3: CASSESGGHTEAFF
D: TRBD2; V: TRBV5-1; size: many; J: TRBJ2-7; DNA: TGCGCCAGCAGCTTGGTAGCGGGTTACGAGCAGTACTTC; CDR3: CASSLVAGYEQYF
D: TRBD1; V: TRBV10-3; size: .; J: TRBJ2-1; DNA: TGTGCCAGCGCGGACAGGGGAGAGACCCAGTTCTTC; CDR3: CASADRGETQFF
D: TRBD2; V: TRBV30; size: few; J: TRBJ2-5; DNA: TGTGCCTGGAGTGTATGGCTAGCGGGGGTCGAGACCCAGTACTTC; CDR3: CAWSVWLAGVETQYF
D: TRBD1; V: TRBV7-2; size: .; J: TRBJ1-5; DNA: TGTGCCAGCAGCCCGCGGACAGGCCAGGGACAGCCCCAGCATTTT; CDR3: CASSPRTGQGQPQHF
D: TRBD2; V: TRBV29-1; size: .; J: TRBJ2-1; DNA: TGCAGCGCCTTGGGGTCAAGGACTAGCTTCGATGAGCAGTTCTTC; CDR3: CSALGSRTSFDEQFF
D: .; V: TRBV5-1; size: few; J: TRBJ2-5; DNA: TGCGCCAGCAGCTTGGCAGGAGATTTGGAGACCCAGTACTTC; CDR3: CASSLAGDLETQYF
D: .; V: TRBV7-9; size: .; J: TRBJ2-4; DNA: TGTGCCAGCAGAAGGAGCGAGGGGTCCATTCAGTACTTC; CDR3: CASRRSEGSIQYF
D: TRBD1; V: TRBV14; size: .; J: TRBJ2-7; DNA: TGTGCCAGCAGCCAATATACAGGGGCTTACGAGCAGTACTTC; CDR3: CASSQYTGAYEQYF
D: .; V: TRBV6-5; size: few; J: TRBJ2-3; DNA: TGTGCCAGCAGTCAACAGGGCCTAGGTAGCACAGATACGCAGTATTTT; CDR3: CASSQQGLGSTDTQYF
D: TRBD1; V: TRBV6-2/TRBV6-3; size: few; J: TRBJ2-1; DNA: TGTGCCAGCAGTTATCTTTCGACAGGGAATCAGCAGTTCTTC; CDR3: CASSYLSTGNQQFF
D: .; V: TRBV28; size: .; J: TRBJ1-1; DNA: TGTGCCAGCAGTTTAATTCTAAGCCCCATCCTAATGAACACTGAAGCTTTCTTT; CDR3: CASSLILSPILMNTEAFF
D: .; V: TRBV11-2; size: .; J: TRBJ2-2; DNA: TGTGCCAGCAGCTTAAACTGGGGCACCGGGGAGCTGTTTTTT; CDR3: CASSLNWGTGELFF
D: .; V: TRBV6-5; size: .; J: TRBJ1-6; DNA: TGTGCCAGCAGTTACTCGATAGCGTCGGGTTCACCCCTCCACTTT; CDR3: CASSYSIASGSPLHF
D: .; V: TRBV12-3/TRBV12-4; size: few; J: TRBJ2-1; DNA: TGTGCCAGCAGTTTAGGGGATTCAGTCTACAATGAGCAGTTCTTC; CDR3: CASSLGDSVYNEQFF
D: .; V: TRBV11-1; size: .; J: TRBJ2-7; DNA: TGTGCCAGCAGCTTAGAACAGACGAGCTCCTACGAGCAGTACTTC; CDR3: CASSLEQTSSYEQYF
D: .; V: TRBV20-1; size: many; J: TRBJ2-1; DNA: TGCAGTGCTAGGGAAGGGAGTAAGAATGAGCAGTTCTTC; CDR3: CSAREGSKNEQFF
D: .; V: TRBV29-1; size: many; J: TRBJ1-2; DNA: TGCAGCGTTGAATGGGGCGTCAACTATGGCTACACCTTC; CDR3: CSVEWGVNYGYTF
D: TRBD2; V: TRBV7-6; size: few; J: TRBJ2-5; DNA: TGTGCCAGCAGCTTAGTACCTAGCGGGGGTGGAGAGACCCAGTACTTC; CDR3: CASSLVPSGGGETQYF
D: .; V: TRBV6-5; size: few; J: TRBJ2-5; DNA: TGTGCCAGCAGTTACAAGAAGGCAGAGACCCAGTACTTC; CDR3: CASSYKKAETQYF
D: .; V: TRBV29-1; size: .; J: TRBJ2-3; DNA: TGCAGCGTTGAGGGCGACAGGTCAGATACGCAGTATTTT; CDR3: CSVEGDRSDTQYF
D: .; V: TRBV29-1; size: few; J: TRBJ1-1; DNA: TGCAGCGTTGCTCGCGGAGGGGGGGGAGTCGCTTTCTTT; CDR3: CSVARGGGGVAFF
D: .; V: TRBV6-2/TRBV6-3; size: .; J: TRBJ1-6; DNA: TGTGCCAGCAGACAGCACAATAATTCACCCCCCCACTTT; CDR3: CASRQHNNSPPHF
D: .; V: TRBV27; size: .; J: TRBJ2-1; DNA: TGTGCCAGCAGTTTAGGGCCGCTCAACAATGAGCAGTTCTTC; CDR3: CASSLGPLNNEQFF
D: .; V: TRBV29-1; size: .; J: TRBJ2-7; DNA: TGCAGCGCCCTCGAGGGTCCCAGTGGTGAGCAGTACTTC; CDR3: CSALEGPSGEQYF
D: TRBD2; V: TRBV4-1; size: .; J: TRBJ2-3; DNA: TGCGCCAGCAGCCAAGCATCGTGGTTAGCGGGAGAACGAGATACGCAGTATTTT; CDR3: CASSQASWLAGERDTQYF
D: TRBD1; V: TRBV10-3; size: .; J: TRBJ2-7; DNA: TGTGCCATCAGGCCCCAGGGGGCTCAGAGCTCCTACGAGCAGTACTTC; CDR3: CAIRPQGAQSSYEQYF
D: .; V: TRBV4-3; size: many; J: TRBJ2-3; DNA: TGCGCCAGCAGCCACTCCTCTCACGTGGCCGATACGCAGTATTTT; CDR3: CASSHSSHVADTQYF
D: .; V: TRBV5-1; size: .; J: TRBJ2-1; DNA: TGCGCCAGCAGCTTGGGGCTGAGGGGTGAGCAGTTCTTC; CDR3: CASSLGLRGEQFF
D: .; V: TRBV12-3/TRBV12-4; size: .; J: TRBJ1-5; DNA: TGTGCCAGCAGTTTCTCGAGGACAGCCAGTCAGCCCCAGCATTTT; CDR3: CASSFSRTASQPQHF
D: TRBD2; V: TRBV6-2/TRBV6-3; size: .; J: TRBJ2-2; DNA: TGTGCCAGTATTAGCGGGAGGAACACCGGGGAGCTGTTTTTT; CDR3: CASISGRNTGELFF
D: TRBD1; V: TRBV5-1; size: many; J: TRBJ2-7; DNA: TGCGCCAGCAGCAAAGACAGGGACGAGCAGTACTTC; CDR3: CASSKDRDEQYF
D: TRBD1; V: TRBV28; size: .; J: TRBJ2-3; DNA: TGTGCCAGCAGTCTGCCACCGGGACAGGGCGGAGATACGCAGTATTTT; CDR3: CASSLPPGQGGDTQYF
D: TRBD1; V: TRBV20-1; size: .; J: TRBJ1-2; DNA: TGCAGTGCCCCCCCCGGGACAGGGTTTGGGGGCTACACCTTC; CDR3: CSAPPGTGFGGYTF